This T cell receptor beta chain was retrieved from a study of T cell responses to AZD1222 COVID-19 vaccine. Overall study results and limits: Clonal diversity was possibly underestimated, and the donors were mostly white British, with more females. Across the whole spike, CD4 TCRs peaked at regions 160-218 and 743-854.

V trimming: 2 bases; J trimming: 6 bases; junction bases outside the gene matches: 3. Germline loops: CDR1 SGHTA, CDR2 FQGNSA. The CDR3 consists of 15 residues. Comments on this clone: Antigen: not known.

Assay used: immunoSEQ multiplex PCR; TCRdb lists only in-frame clones, some missing. The repertoire has 110,000 to 150,000 clones, approximately 90% of them found once; the top ten carry under 4.5%. The sample in question was peripheral blood, obtained on day 0 of AZD1222 vaccination. This chain joins TRBV7-2 and TRBJ2-1; 11 bases map to TRBD2. This TCR came from an adult in good health. Written as DNA, the CDR3 is TGTGCCAGCAGCTTATTTGGGACTAGCGGCAATGAGCAGTTCTTC. This encodes CASSLFGTSGNEQFF.